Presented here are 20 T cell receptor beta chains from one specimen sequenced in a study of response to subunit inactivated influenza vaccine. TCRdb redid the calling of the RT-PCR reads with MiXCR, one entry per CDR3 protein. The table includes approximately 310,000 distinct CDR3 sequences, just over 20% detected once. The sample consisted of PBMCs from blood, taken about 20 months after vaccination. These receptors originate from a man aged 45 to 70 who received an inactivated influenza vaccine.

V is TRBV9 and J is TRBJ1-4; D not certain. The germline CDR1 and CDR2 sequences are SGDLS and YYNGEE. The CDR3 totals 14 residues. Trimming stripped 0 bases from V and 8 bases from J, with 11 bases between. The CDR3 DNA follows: TGTGCCAGCAGCGTAGGATCCCTGGGCGAAAAACTGTTTTTT. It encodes CASSVGSLGEKLFF.

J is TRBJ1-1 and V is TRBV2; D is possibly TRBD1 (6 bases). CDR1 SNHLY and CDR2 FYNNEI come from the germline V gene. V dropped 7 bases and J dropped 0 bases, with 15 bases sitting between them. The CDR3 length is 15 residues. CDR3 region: CASNPTGFMNTEAFF. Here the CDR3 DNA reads TGTGCCAGCAACCCGACAGGATTCATGAACACTGAAGCTTTCTTT.

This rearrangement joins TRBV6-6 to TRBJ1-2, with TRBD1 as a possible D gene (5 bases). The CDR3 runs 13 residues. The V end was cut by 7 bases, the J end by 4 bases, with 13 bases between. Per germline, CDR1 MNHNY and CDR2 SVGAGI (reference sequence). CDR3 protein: CASTRGLLYGYTF. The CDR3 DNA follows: TGTGCCAGCACCCGGGGCCTCCTCTATGGCTACACCTTC.

The CDR3 loop reads CSALPPRQGLPLNTEAFF. The CDR3 bases are TGCAGCGCCCTCCCGCCCCGCCAGGGCCTCCCCCTGAACACTGAAGCTTTCTTT. The rearrangement uses TRBV29-1 and TRBJ1-1; D might be TRBD1 (5 bases). The V gene lost 7 bases and the J gene lost 0 bases, with 27 bases spanning the gap. Germline CDR1 reads SQVTM; CDR2 reads ANQGSEA. This CDR3 has 18 residues.

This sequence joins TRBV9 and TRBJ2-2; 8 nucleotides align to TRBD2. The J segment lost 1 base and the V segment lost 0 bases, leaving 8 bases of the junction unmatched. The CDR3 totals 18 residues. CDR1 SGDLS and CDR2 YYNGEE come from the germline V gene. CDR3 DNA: TGTGCCAGCAGCGTAGTATCCAGCGGGAGCGGGAACACCGGGGAGCTGTTTTTT. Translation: CASSVVSSGSGNTGELFF.

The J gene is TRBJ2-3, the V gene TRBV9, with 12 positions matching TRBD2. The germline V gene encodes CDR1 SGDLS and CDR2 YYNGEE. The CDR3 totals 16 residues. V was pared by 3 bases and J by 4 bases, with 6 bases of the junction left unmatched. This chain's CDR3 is CASSGPLAGGADTQYF. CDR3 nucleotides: TGTGCCAGCAGCGGACCACTAGCGGGGGGTGCAGATACGCAGTATTTT.

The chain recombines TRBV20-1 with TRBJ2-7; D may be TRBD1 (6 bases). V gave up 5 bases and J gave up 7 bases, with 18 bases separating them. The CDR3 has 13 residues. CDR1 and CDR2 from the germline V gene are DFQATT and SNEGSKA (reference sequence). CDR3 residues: CSAPGAGVTEQYF. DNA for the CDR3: TGCAGTGCTCCCGGGGCAGGGGTAACGGAGCAGTACTTC.

The CDR3, as DNA: TGCAGCGTTGACGACCGGGAGGGCCCCCGTGAGCAGTTCTTC. Translated: CSVDDREGPREQFF. This rearrangement joins TRBV29-1 to TRBJ2-1, with TRBD2 matching over 8 bases. The trim removed 3 bases at V and 9 bases at J, leaving 10 bases unmatched. This CDR3 contains 14 residues. CDR1 and CDR2 from the germline V gene are SQVTM and ANQGSEA.

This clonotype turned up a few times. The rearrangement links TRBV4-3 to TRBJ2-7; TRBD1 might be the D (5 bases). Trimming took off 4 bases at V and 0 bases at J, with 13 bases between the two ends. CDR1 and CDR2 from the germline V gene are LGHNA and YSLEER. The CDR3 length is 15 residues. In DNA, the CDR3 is TGCGCCAGCAGCCCGCGTCACAGGAACTCCTACGAGCAGTACTTC. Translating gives CASSPRHRNSYEQYF.

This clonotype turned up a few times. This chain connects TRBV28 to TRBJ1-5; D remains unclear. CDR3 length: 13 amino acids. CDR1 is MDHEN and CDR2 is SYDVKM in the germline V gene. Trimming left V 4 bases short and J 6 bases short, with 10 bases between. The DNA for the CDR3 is TGTGCCAGCAGTTCGGCAGGTCGTCAGCCCCAGCATTTT. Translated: CASSSAGRQPQHF.

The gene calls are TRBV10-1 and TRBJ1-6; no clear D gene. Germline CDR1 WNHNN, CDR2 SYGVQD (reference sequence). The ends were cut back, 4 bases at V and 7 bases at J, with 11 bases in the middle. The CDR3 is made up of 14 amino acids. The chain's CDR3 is CASSGPANNSPLHF. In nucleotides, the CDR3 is TGCGCCAGCAGTGGTCCAGCGAACAATTCACCCCTCCACTTT.

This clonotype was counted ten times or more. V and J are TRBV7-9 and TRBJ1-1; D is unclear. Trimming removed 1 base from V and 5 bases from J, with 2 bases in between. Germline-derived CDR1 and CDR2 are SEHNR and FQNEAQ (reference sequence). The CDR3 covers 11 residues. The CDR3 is CASSLGTEAFF. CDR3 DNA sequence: TGTGCCAGCAGCTTAGGGACTGAAGCTTTCTTT.

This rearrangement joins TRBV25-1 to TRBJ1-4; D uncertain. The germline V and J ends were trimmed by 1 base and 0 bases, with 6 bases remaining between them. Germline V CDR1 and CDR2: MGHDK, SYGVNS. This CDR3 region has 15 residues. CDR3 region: CASSESGATNEKLFF. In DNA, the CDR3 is TGTGCCAGCAGTGAATCGGGTGCAACTAATGAAAAACTGTTTTTT.

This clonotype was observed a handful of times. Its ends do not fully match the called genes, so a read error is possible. The CDR3 protein is CASRVGHNEQFF. DNA of the CDR3: TGCGCCAGCAGGGTAGGACACAATGAACAGTTCTTC. The chain employs TRBV5-1 and TRBJ2-1; possible D gene TRBD1, 5 bases. The length of the CDR3 is 12 residues. Germline V gene lookup returns CDR1 SGHRS and CDR2 YFSETQ.

CDR3 loop: CAIGSYNEQFF. Written as DNA, the CDR3 is TGTGCCATCGGGTCCTACAATGAGCAGTTCTTC. This chain uses TRBV10-3 with TRBJ2-1; D not resolved. The germline V gene has CDR1 ENHRY and CDR2 SYGVKD. The CDR3 contains 11 residues. V was shortened by 8 bases and J by 1 base, with 3 bases between the two germline ends.

This CDR3 reads CSVGSGTEKNIQYF. CDR3 coding DNA: TGCAGCGTTGGATCCGGGACAGAGAAAAACATTCAGTACTTC. V and J are TRBV29-1 and TRBJ2-4; TRBD1 matches 7 bases. Per germline, CDR1 SQVTM and CDR2 ANQGSEA. Trimming cost V 4 bases and J 4 bases; bases outside gene matches: 7. The CDR3 spans 14 residues.

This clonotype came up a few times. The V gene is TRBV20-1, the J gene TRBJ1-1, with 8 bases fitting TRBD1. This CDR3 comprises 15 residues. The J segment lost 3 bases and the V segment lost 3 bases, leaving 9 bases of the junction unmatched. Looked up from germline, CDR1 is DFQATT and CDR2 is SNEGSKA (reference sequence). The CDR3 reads CSASPGQARDTEAFF. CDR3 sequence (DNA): TGCAGTGCTAGCCCGGGACAGGCTAGGGACACTGAAGCTTTCTTT.

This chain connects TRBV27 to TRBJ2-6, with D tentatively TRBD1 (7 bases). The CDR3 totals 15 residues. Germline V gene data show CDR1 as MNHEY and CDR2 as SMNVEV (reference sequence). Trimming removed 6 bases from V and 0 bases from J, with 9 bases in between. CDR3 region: CASREGASGANVLTF. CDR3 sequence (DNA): TGTGCCAGCAGGGAGGGGGCCTCTGGGGCCAACGTCCTGACTTTC.

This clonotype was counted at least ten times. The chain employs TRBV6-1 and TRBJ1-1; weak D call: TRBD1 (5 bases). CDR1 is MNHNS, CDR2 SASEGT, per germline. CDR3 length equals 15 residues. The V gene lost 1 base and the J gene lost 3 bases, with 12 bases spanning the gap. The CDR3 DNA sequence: TGTGCCAGCAGTGAAGTTGTGGGGCCTCACACTGAAGCTTTCTTT. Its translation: CASSEVVGPHTEAFF.

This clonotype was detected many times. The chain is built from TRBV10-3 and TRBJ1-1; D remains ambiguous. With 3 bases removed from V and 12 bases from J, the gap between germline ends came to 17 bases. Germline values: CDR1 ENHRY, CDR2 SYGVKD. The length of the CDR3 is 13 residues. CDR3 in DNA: TGTGCCATCAGTGATCTTTATGGGCCCCGGACTTTCTTT. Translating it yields CAISDLYGPRTFF.